This TCR beta chain emerged from a study of shared clonotypes between healthy human individuals. Every subset's genomic DNA went evenly onto several immunoSEQ plates. Sorted-subset replicate PCRs used around 200 ng DNA, about 30,000 T cell genomes. Data came from immunoSEQ multiplex PCR; TCRdb stores just in-frame clones and leaves some out. The repertoire consists of a few million clones, with about 92% occurring once and the leading ten covering 0.11% to 0.15%. The CDR3 covers 15 residues. The trim removed 5 bases at V and 2 bases at J, leaving 7 bases unmatched. From germline, CDR1 is MNHEY and CDR2 SVGAGI.

The chain combines TRBV6-5 with TRBJ2-7; TRBD2 aligns across 9 bases. The sequenced sample consisted of naive CD4+ T cells sorted from blood. Indicated subset: CD45RA+ positively selected. This receptor was obtained from a young man in good health. The CDR3 reads CASSPSLAGTYEQYF. The CDR3 DNA reads TGTGCCAGCAGTCCAAGTCTAGCGGGGACCTACGAGCAGTACTTC.